This T cell receptor beta chain was sequenced during a study of Ad26.COV2.S vaccination and SARS-CoV-2 variants. Profiled with immunoSEQ multiplex PCR; TCRdb holds only in-frame clones, not every one. Among roughly 400,000 clones listed, roughly 90% were seen once. This sample's treatment: roughly 20 received Ad26.COV2.S at low or high dose, single or two shots; about five received placebo; per-sample allocation not given. Sampling was done on day 63 after the first vaccine or placebo injection. The CDR3 covers 12 residues. The germline V gene has CDR1 MDHEN and CDR2 SYDVKM. The V and J ends lost 5 bases and 3 bases respectively, with 7 bases between them.

The V gene is TRBV28, the J gene TRBJ2-5, with D perhaps TRBD1 (5 bases). The input for sequencing was peripheral blood, taken in a trial of Ad26.COV2.S vaccine versus placebo. The clonotype originates from a person between 18 and 65 years old who received the Ad26.COV2.S COVID-19 vaccine or a placebo. The CDR3 DNA follows: TGTGCCAGCAGTGAACAGGAAGAGACCCAGTACTTC. It specifies CASSEQEETQYF.